This T cell receptor (beta chain) comes out of a study of cytomegalovirus exposure and HLA in healthy donors. Points from the study as a whole: An analysis that was carried out later associated 15,000 to 20,000 TCR beta sequences with HLA alleles at 0.05 false discovery rate. The majority of CMV-associated TCR beta chains were reported as apparently HLA-restricted in a later analysis. Despite most TCR sequences being rare, some public TCRs occurred in many donors. Certain indistinguishable V segments, among them TRBV6-2 and TRBV6-3, were excluded.

In regard to this clone: Its antigen is not identified.

Researchers ran the PCR with 60 Vbeta and 13 Jbeta primers. Here immunoSEQ multiplex PCR was the method, and the copy in TCRdb shows in-frame clones only, minus some. Its listing shows about 52,000 clones. The CDR3 runs to 13 residues. CDR1 MNHEY and CDR2 SVGAGI come from the germline V gene. Trimming removed 3 bases at V and 0 bases at J, with 5 bases between. The sample consisted of PBMCs. The source is a woman aged 55-69 years in good health and CMV-seropositive. This chain joins TRBV6-5 and TRBJ1-1; D ambiguous. CDR3 nucleotide sequence: TGTGCCAGCAGTTATACTGTGAACACTGAAGCTTTCTTT. Amino acids: CASSYTVNTEAFF.